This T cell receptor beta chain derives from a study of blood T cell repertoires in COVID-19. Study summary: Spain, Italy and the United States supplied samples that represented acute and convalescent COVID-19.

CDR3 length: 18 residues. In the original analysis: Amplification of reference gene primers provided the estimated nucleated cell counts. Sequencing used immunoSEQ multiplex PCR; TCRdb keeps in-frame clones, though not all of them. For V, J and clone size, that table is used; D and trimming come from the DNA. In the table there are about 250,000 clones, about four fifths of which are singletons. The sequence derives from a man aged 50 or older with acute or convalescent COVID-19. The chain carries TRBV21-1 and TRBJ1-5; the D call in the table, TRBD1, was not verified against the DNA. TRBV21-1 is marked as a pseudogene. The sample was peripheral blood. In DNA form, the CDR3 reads TGTGCCAGCAGCAAATGGTACAGGGGGTACTATAGCAATCAGCCCCAGCATTTT. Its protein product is CASSKWYRGYYSNQPQHF.